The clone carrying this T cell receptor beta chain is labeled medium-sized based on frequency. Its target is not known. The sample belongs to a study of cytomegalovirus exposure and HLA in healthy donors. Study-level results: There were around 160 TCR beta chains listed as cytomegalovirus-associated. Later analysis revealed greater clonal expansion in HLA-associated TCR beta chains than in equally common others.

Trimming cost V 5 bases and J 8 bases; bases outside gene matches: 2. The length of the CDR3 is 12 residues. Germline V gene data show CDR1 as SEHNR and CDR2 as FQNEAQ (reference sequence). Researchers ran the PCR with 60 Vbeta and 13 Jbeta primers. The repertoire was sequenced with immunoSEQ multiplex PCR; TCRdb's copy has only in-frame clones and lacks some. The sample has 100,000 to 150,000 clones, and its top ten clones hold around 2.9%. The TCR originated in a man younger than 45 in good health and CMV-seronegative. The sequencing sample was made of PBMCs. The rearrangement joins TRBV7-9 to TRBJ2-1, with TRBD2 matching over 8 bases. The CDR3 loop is CASSAGRDEQFF. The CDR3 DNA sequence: TGTGCCAGCAGCGCCGGGAGGGATGAGCAGTTCTTC.